Below are 13 T cell receptor beta chains sequenced from a single sample in a study of T cell repertoires in cytomegalovirus infection. TCRdb re-called the reads with MiXCR, one entry per CDR3 protein. Of some 46,000 distinct CDR3 sequences listed, roughly 18% are singletons. No antigen has been assigned to these receptors. The specimen was CD8+ T cells from cultured PBMCs, collected from culture after CMV antigen stimulation. The receptors derive from a human donor in good health (CMV status not recorded). Some clones in this sample may be carry-over from other donors' samples.

This clonotype showed up many times. The V gene is TRBV4-3, the J gene TRBJ1-5, with D possibly TRBD1 on 5 matching bases. Trimming removed 0 bases from V and 6 bases from J, with 12 bases in between. Germline lookup yields CDR1 LGHNA and CDR2 YSLEER. The CDR3 totals 15 residues. CDR3 DNA sequence: TGCGCCAGCAGCCAAGAGATCGGGGCCGGTCAGCCCCAGCATTTT. It yields the protein CASSQEIGAGQPQHF.

V usage is TRBV12-5 and J usage is TRBJ1-4; 9 nucleotides align to TRBD1. CDR1 is LGHNT and CDR2 is FRNRAP in the germline V gene. The ends lost 5 bases at V and 7 bases at J; junction bases unmatched: 5. The CDR3 spans 14 residues. The CDR3 is CASGPGTGFEKLFF. The CDR3 DNA sequence: TGTGCTAGTGGTCCCGGGACAGGGTTTGAAAAACTGTTTTTT.

In its sample, this clonotype was seen a few times. The chain employs TRBV11-1 and TRBJ2-3; possibly TRBD2 for D (6 bases). V was pared by 7 bases and J by 1 base, with 18 bases between. CDR1 SGHAT and CDR2 FQDESV come from the germline V gene (reference sequence). The CDR3 is 16 amino acids. The CDR3 loop is CASTKLGVAGTDTQYF. In DNA, the CDR3 is TGTGCCAGCACCAAACTTGGAGTAGCGGGCACAGATACGCAGTATTTT.

V is TRBV5-6 and J is TRBJ1-6, with D maybe TRBD1 (5 bases). The germline V gene has CDR1 SGHDT and CDR2 YYEEEE. There are 14 residues in the CDR3. Trimming stripped 6 bases from V and 10 bases from J, with 17 bases between. The CDR3 region is CASNERQFQSPLHF. Written as DNA, the CDR3 is TGTGCCAGCAACGAACGACAGTTTCAATCACCCCTCCACTTT.

The chain has TRBV28 and TRBJ2-5; a possible D gene is TRBD1 (6 bases). The length of the CDR3 is 14 residues. CDR1 MDHEN and CDR2 SYDVKM come from the germline V gene. Trimming removed 6 bases from V and 6 bases from J, with 17 bases in between. In DNA, the CDR3 is TGTGCCAGCAGCTGGGACACAGGAGCGAAGACCCAGTACTTC. It specifies CASSWDTGAKTQYF.

This clonotype was counted many times. This chain's CDR3 is CASSLGSGNLYGYTF. The CDR3 DNA is TGTGCCAGCAGCTTAGGATCAGGGAACCTCTATGGCTACACCTTC. The chain carries TRBV11-2 and TRBJ1-2; a possible D gene is TRBD1 (5 bases). The CDR3 has 15 residues. Trimming pared 1 base from V and 4 bases from J, leaving 13 bases between. Germline V gene data show CDR1 as SGHAT and CDR2 as FQNNGV.

Many counts were recorded for this clonotype. This chain links TRBV10-1 with TRBJ2-2; D is perhaps TRBD1 (5 bases). Germline loops: CDR1 WNHNN, CDR2 SYGVQD (reference sequence). This CDR3 is built from 14 residues. Deletions cut 2 bases from V and 7 bases from J, with 11 bases between. Written as DNA, the CDR3 is TGCGCCAGCAGTGAGCAGGGTTCGGGCGGGGAGCTGTTTTTT. Amino acids: CASSEQGSGGELFF.

This clonotype was seen more than once but under ten times. This chain connects TRBV9 to TRBJ2-3; no reliable D call. CDR1 is SGDLS, CDR2 YYNGEE, per germline. The CDR3 consists of 15 residues. V lost 4 bases and J lost 9, with 21 bases in between. The CDR3 nucleotides are TGTGCCAGCAGCCCGTCGGGTTTGTCTCGAGAGACGCAGTATTTT. Encoded protein: CASSPSGLSRETQYF.

This clonotype was picked up many times. The chain recombines TRBV11-2 with TRBJ1-2; 7 bases match TRBD1. V trimming: 6 bases; J trimming: 7 bases; junction bases outside the gene matches: 14. The germline V gene encodes CDR1 SGHAT and CDR2 FQNNGV. The length of the CDR3 is 15 residues. CDR3 residues: CASSPAGQGVGGYTF. In DNA, the CDR3 is TGTGCCAGCAGTCCCGCGGGGCAGGGGGTTGGTGGCTACACCTTC.

This clonotype came up many times. This chain connects TRBV7-8 to TRBJ1-5; D is undetermined. The germline V gene encodes CDR1 SGHVS and CDR2 FQNEAQ. CDR3 length equals 15 residues. Trimming took 5 bases from V and 1 from J, leaving 12 bases between them. The CDR3 region is CASSPWSISNQPQHF. In DNA, the CDR3 is TGTGCCAGCAGCCCTTGGTCCATCAGCAATCAGCCCCAGCATTTT.

This clonotype was counted many times. J is TRBJ2-7 and V is TRBV6-1, with D perhaps matching TRBD1 or TRBD2 (5 bases each). The CDR3 is made up of 13 amino acids. Deletions cut 7 bases from V and 3 bases from J, with 13 bases between. Germline lookup yields CDR1 MNHNS and CDR2 SASEGT. CDR3 loop: CASIGTAIYEQYF. The CDR3 DNA reads TGTGCCAGCATTGGGACGGCTATCTACGAGCAGTACTTC.

This clonotype was seen repeatedly, ten times or more. The chain combines TRBV28 with TRBJ1-1; D gene unclear. The CDR3 spans 13 residues. CDR1 is MDHEN, CDR2 SYDVKM, per germline. V lost 3 bases and J lost 3, with 8 bases in between. The CDR3 is CASSFKRDTEAFF. The CDR3 bases are TGTGCCAGCAGTTTCAAAAGGGACACTGAAGCTTTCTTT.

In its sample, this clonotype was seen many times. The V and J genes are TRBV6-5 and TRBJ2-2; 9 nucleotides line up with TRBD1. CDR1 is MNHEY, CDR2 SVGAGI, per germline. The CDR3 runs to 17 residues. J gave up 4 bases and V 7 bases, and 13 bases lay outside the gene matches. Here the CDR3 reads CASNSGTGRGFTGELFF. The CDR3, as DNA: TGTGCCAGCAATTCCGGGACAGGGAGAGGATTCACCGGGGAGCTGTTTTTT.